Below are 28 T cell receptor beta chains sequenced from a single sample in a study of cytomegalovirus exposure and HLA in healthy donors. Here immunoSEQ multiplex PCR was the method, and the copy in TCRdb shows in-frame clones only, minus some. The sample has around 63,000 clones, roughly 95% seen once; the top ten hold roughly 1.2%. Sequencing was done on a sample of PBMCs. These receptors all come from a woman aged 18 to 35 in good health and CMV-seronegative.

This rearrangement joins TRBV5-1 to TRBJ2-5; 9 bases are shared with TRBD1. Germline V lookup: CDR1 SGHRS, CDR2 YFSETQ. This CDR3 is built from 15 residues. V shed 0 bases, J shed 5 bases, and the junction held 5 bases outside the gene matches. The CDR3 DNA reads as TGCGCCAGCAGCTTGGCGGGACAGGGTTGGGAGACCCAGTACTTC. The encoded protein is CASSLAGQGWETQYF.

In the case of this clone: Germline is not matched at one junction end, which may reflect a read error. The chain's CDR3 is CASSNSGAGYGYTF. The CDR3 DNA sequence: TGTGCCAGCAGTAACTCGGGCGCGGGCTATGGCTACACCTTC. The chain is built from TRBV6-5 and TRBJ1-2; D remains unclear. Germline V gene data show CDR1 as MNHEY and CDR2 as SVGAGI. This CDR3 comprises 14 residues.

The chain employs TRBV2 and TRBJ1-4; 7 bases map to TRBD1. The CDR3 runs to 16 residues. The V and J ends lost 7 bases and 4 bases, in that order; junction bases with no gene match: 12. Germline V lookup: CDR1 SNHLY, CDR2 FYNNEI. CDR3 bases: TGTGCCAGCATGGAGTTGGCCGACAGGGTTAATGAAAAACTGTTTTTT. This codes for CASMELADRVNEKLFF.

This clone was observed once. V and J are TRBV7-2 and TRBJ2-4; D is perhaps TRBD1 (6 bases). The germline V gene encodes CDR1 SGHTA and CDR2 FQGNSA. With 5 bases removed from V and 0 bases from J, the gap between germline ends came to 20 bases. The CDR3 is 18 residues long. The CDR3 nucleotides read TGTGCCAGCAGCCTACGGACAGTGGGGTTTCTAGCCAAAAACATTCAGTACTTC. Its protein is CASSLRTVGFLAKNIQYF.

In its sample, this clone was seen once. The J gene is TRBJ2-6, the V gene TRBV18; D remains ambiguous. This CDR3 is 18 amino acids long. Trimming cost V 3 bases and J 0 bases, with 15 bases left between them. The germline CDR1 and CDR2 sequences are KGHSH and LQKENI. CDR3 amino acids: CASSPSSPLRSGANVLTF. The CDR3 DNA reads TGTGCCAGCTCACCCTCGAGCCCGCTCCGCTCTGGGGCCAACGTCCTGACTTTC.

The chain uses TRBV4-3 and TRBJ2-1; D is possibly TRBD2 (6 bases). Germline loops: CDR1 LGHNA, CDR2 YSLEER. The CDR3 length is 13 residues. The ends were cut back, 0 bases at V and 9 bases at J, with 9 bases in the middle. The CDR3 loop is CASSQEEGREQFF. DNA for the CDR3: TGCGCCAGCAGCCAAGAGGAGGGCCGTGAGCAGTTCTTC.

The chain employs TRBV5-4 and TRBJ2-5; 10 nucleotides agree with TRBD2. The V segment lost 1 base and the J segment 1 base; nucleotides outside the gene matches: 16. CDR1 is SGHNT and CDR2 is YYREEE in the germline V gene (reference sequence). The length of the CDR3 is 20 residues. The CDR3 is CASSLLGLSGGAGGQETQYF. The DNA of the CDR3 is TGTGCCAGCAGCTTGTTGGGGCTGAGCGGGGGGGCGGGGGGCCAAGAGACCCAGTACTTC.

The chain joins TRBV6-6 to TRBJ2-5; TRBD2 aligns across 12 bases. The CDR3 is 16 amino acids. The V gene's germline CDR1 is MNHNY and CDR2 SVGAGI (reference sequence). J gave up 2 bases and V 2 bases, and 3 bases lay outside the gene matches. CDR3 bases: TGTGCCAGCAGTTACAGGCTAGCGGGGGGGCAAGAGACCCAGTACTTC. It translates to CASSYRLAGGQETQYF.

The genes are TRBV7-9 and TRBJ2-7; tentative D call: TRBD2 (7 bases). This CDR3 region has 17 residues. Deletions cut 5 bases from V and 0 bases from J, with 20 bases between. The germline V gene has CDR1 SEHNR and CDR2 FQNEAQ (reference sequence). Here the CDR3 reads CASSHRGGGALSYEQYF. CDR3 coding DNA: TGTGCCAGCAGCCATCGGGGTGGGGGGGCCCTCTCCTACGAGCAGTACTTC.

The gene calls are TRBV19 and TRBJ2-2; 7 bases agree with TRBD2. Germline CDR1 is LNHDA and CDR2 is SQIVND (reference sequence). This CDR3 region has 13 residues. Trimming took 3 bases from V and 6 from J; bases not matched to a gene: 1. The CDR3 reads CASSIRGAGELFF. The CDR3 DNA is TGTGCCAGTAGTATTCGGGGGGCCGGGGAGCTGTTTTTT. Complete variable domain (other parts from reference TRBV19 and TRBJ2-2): DGGITQSPKYLFRKEGQNVTLSCEQNLNHDAMYWYRQDPGQGLRLIYYSQIVNDFQKGDIAEGYSVSREKKESFPLTVTSAQKNPTAFYLCASSIRGAGELFFGEGSRLTVL.

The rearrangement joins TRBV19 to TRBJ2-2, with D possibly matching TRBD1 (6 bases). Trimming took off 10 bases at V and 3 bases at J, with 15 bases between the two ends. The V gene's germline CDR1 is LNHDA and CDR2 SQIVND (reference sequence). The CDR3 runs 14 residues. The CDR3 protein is CATTGGGYTGELFF. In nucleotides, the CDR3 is TGTGCCACCACGGGTGGGGGCTACACCGGGGAGCTGTTTTTT. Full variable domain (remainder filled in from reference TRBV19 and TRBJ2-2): DGGITQSPKYLFRKEGQNVTLSCEQNLNHDAMYWYRQDPGQGLRLIYYSQIVNDFQKGDIAEGYSVSREKKESFPLTVTSAQKNPTAFYLCATTGGGYTGELFFGEGSRLTVL.

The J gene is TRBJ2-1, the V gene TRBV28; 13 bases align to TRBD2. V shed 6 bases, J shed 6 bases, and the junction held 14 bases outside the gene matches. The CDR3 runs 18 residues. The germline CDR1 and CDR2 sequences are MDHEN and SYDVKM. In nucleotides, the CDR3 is TGTGCCAGCAGCCAATCCACAAGGACTAGCGGGGGCTCCAATGAGCAGTTCTTC. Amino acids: CASSQSTRTSGGSNEQFF.

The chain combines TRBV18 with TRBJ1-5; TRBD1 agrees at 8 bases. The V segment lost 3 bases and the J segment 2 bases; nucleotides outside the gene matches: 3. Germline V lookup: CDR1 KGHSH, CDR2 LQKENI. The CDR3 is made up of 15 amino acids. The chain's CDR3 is CASSPRGQGNQPQHF. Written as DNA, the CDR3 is TGTGCCAGCTCACCGCGGGGACAGGGCAATCAGCCCCAGCATTTT.

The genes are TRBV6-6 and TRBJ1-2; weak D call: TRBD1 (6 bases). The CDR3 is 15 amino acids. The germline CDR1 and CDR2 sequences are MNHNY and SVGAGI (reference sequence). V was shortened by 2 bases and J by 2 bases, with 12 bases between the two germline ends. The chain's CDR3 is CASSYPGTPNYGYTF. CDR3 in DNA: TGTGCCAGCAGTTACCCCGGGACACCCAACTATGGCTACACCTTC.

As DNA, the CDR3 is TGCGCCAGCAGCCCGGGAGGGTGGCGCACCGGGGAGCTGTTTTTT. This encodes CASSPGGWRTGELFF. The V call is TRBV5-1, the J call TRBJ2-2; TRBD2 aligns across 8 bases. Germline CDR1 is SGHRS and CDR2 is YFSETQ. CDR3 length: 15 residues. V lost 4 bases, J lost 4 bases, and 6 bases stayed unmatched.

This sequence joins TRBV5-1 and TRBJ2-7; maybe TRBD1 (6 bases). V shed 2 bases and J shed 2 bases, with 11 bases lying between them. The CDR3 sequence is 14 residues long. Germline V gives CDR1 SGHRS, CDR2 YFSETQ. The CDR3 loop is CASSFGDKAYEQYF. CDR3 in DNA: TGCGCCAGCAGCTTTGGGGACAAGGCCTACGAGCAGTACTTC.

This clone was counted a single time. This CDR3 reads CASSDHPAGGSRSPETQYF. The CDR3 DNA is TGTGCCAGCAGTGACCACCCCGCCGGGGGGAGCCGTTCCCCAGAGACCCAGTACTTC. The J gene is TRBJ2-5, the V gene TRBV6-1, with TRBD2 identical over 7 bases. Germline trimming cut 3 bases from V and 4 bases from J; bases unmatched to any gene: 20. Germline CDR1 and CDR2: MNHNS and SASEGT. The CDR3 is 19 residues long.

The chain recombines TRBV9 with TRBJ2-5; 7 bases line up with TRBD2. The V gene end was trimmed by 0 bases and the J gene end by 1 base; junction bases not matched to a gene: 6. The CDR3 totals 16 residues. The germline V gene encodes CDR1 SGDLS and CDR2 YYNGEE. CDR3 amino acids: CASSVGGGVAQETQYF. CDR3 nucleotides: TGTGCCAGCAGCGTAGGGGGGGGAGTTGCCCAAGAGACCCAGTACTTC.

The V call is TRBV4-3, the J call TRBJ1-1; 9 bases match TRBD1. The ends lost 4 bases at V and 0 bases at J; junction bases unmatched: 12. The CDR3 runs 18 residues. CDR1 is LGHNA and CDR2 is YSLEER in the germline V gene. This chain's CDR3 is CASSPVLGQGVLNTEAFF. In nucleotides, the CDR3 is TGCGCCAGCAGCCCGGTATTGGGACAGGGAGTACTGAACACTGAAGCTTTCTTT.

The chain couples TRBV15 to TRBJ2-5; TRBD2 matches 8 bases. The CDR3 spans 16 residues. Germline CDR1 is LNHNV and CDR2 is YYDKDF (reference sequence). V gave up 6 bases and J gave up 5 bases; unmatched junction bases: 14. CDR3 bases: TGTGCCACCAGTGCGTCAGCGGGGGCCACCTGGGAGACCCAGTACTTC. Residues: CATSASAGATWETQYF.

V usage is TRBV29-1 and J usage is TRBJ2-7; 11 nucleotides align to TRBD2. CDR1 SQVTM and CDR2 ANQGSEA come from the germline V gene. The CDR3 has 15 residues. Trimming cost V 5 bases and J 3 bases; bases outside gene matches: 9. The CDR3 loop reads CSVRLAGGLFYEQYF. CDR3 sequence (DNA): TGCAGCGTTAGGTTAGCGGGGGGGCTATTCTACGAGCAGTACTTC.

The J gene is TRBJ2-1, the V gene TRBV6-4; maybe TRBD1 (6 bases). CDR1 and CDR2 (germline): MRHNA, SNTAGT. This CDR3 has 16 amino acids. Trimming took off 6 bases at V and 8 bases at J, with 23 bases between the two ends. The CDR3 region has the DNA TGTGCCAGCAGCGACGAAGGGTCCAGGGGATTGGATGAGCAGTTCTTC. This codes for CASSDEGSRGLDEQFF.

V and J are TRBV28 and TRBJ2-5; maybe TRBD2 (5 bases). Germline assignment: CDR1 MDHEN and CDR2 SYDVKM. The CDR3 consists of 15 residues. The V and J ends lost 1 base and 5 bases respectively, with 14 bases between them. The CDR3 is CASSLLWELGETQYF. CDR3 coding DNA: TGTGCCAGCAGTTTATTGTGGGAGTTGGGGGAGACCCAGTACTTC.

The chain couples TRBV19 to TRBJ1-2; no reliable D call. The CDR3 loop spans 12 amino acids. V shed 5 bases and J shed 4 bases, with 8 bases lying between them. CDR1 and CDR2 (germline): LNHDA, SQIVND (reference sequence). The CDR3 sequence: CASSPRGYGYTF. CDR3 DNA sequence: TGTGCCAGTAGTCCCCGGGGCTATGGCTACACCTTC.

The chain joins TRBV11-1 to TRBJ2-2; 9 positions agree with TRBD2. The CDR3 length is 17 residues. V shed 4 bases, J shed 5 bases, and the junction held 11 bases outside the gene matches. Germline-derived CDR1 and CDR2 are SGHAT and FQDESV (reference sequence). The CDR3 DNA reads TGTGCCAGCAGCTCGGGACTAGCCCTTCCCTCTACCGGGGAGCTGTTTTTT. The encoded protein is CASSSGLALPSTGELFF.

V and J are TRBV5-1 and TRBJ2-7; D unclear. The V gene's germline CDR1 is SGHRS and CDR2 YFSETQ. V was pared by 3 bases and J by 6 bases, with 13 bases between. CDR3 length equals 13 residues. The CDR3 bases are TGCGCCAGCAGCTACGACATATCCGGCGAGCAGTACTTC. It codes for CASSYDISGEQYF.

CDR3 residues: CASSPPGGGLDGYTF. In DNA, the CDR3 is TGTGCCAGCAGCCCGCCTGGGGGGGGATTAGATGGCTACACCTTC. The chain combines TRBV11-2 with TRBJ1-2; a possible D gene is TRBD1 (5 bases). This CDR3 has 15 amino acids. V lost 5 bases to trimming and J lost 6 bases, with 19 bases between them. The germline gives CDR1 SGHAT, CDR2 FQNNGV.

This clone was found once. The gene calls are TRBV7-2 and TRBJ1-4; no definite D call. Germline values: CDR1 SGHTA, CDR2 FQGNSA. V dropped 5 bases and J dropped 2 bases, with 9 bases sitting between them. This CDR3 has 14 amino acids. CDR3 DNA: TGTGCCAGCAGCCGAGGAGGGACTAATGAAAAACTGTTTTTT. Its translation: CASSRGGTNEKLFF.